This T cell receptor (beta chain) is drawn from a study of long-term antiretroviral therapy in people with HIV. Across the study: First collections came about a decade before the 2015 immediate-ART recommendation.

Trimming took 5 bases from V and 2 from J; bases not matched to a gene: 4. This CDR3 region has 14 residues. Germline loops: CDR1 SGHNT, CDR2 YYREEE (reference sequence). Cryopreserved PBMC samples of about 1-11 million cells were used for DNA extraction. The authors ran the immunoSEQ assay, v3.0, at survey level. The protocol was immunoSEQ multiplex PCR, while the TCRdb copy is restricted to in-frame clones and leaves out a portion. The data show 20,000 to 30,000 clones, 80% to 90% seen once. The chain is built from TRBV5-4 and TRBJ2-3; TRBD2 agrees at 8 bases. The sequence was collected from a man between 45 and 60 years old with HIV. Material: unsorted PBMCs, obtained 3 years after starting antiretroviral therapy. CDR3 protein: CASRSGRSTDTQYF. The CDR3, as DNA: TGTGCCAGCAGAAGCGGGAGATCCACAGATACGCAGTATTTT.